This TCR beta chain was identified during a study of cytomegalovirus exposure and HLA in healthy donors. Across the study: Most donors, roughly 82% of 350 to 450 genotyped, fell in the Caucasian-associated ancestry cluster. Study-level findings and limits: A later analysis found common viral pathogens apparently linked to several of the most significant clusters. Analyzed later, most CMV-associated TCR beta chains appeared HLA-restricted.

Comments on this clone: Its matching antigen is unknown.

A multiplex PCR was run with 60 Vbeta primers and 13 Jbeta primers. Clones were read by immunoSEQ multiplex PCR, and TCRdb kept only the in-frame ones, dropping some. The repertoire consists of about 89,000 clones, with 70% to 80% occurring once and the leading ten covering roughly 3.7%. Sequenced: PBMCs. The sequence came from a young man in good health and CMV-seronegative.

The CDR3 loop reads CASSLVYRVGNTIYF. DNA for the CDR3: TGTGCCAGCAGCTTAGTATACAGGGTCGGAAACACCATATATTTT. This rearrangement joins TRBV7-9 to TRBJ1-3; tentative D call: TRBD1 (6 bases). This CDR3 contains 15 residues. V was pared by 1 base and J by 4 bases, with 11 bases between. Germline V lookup: CDR1 SEHNR, CDR2 FQNEAQ (reference sequence).